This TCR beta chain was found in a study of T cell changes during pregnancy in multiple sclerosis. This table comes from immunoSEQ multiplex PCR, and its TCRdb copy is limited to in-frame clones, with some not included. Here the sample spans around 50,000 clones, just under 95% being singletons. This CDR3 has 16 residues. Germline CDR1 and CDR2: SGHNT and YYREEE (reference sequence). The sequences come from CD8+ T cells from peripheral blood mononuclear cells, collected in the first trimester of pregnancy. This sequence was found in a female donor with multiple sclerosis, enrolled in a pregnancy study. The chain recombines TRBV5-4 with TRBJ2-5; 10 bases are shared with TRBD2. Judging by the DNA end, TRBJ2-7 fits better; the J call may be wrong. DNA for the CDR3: TGTGCCAGCAGCCCCGTAGCGGGAGGCCCGACTTACGAGCAGTACTTC. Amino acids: CASSPVAGGPTYEQYF.